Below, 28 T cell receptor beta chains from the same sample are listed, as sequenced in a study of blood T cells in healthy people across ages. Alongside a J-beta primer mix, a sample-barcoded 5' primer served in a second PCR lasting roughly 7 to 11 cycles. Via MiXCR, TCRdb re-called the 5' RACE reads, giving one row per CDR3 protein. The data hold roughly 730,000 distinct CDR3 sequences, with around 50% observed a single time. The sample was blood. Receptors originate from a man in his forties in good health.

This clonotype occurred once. The CDR3 nucleotides read TGCGCCAGCAGCTCGGTCGGGACCCAAAATGAGCAGTTCTTC. Encoded protein: CASSSVGTQNEQFF. The chain employs TRBV5-1 and TRBJ2-1; D is perhaps TRBD1 or TRBD2 (5 bases each). The V end lost 3 bases, the J end lost 7 bases, and 14 bases lay between the germline ends. There are 14 residues in the CDR3. CDR1 SGHRS and CDR2 YFSETQ come from the germline V gene.

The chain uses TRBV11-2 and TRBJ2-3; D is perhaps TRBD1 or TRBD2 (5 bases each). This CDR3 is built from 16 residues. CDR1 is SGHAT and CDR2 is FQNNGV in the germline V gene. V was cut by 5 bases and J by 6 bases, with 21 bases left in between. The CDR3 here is CASSAQGTAGGDTQYF. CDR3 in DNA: TGTGCCAGCAGCGCTCAAGGGACCGCTGGCGGCGATACGCAGTATTTT.

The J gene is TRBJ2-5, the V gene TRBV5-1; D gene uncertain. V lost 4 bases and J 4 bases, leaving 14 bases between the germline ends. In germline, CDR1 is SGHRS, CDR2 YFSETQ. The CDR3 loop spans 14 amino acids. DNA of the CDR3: TGCGCCAGCAGCCCTGCTGAAGAGCGAGAGACCCAGTACTTC. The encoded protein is CASSPAEERETQYF.

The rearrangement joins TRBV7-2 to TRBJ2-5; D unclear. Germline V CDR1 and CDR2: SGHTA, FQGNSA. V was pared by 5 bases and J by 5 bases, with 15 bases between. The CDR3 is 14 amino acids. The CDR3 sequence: CASSIQIIGETQYF. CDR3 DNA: TGTGCCAGCAGCATTCAAATTATTGGGGAGACCCAGTACTTC.

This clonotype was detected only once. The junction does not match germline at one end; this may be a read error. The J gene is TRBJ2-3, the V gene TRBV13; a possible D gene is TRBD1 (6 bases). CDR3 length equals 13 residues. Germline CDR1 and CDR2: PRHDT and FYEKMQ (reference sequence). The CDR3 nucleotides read TGTGCCAGCAGGGGTGGGGGCACAGGTACGCAGTATTTT. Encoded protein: CASRGGGTGTQYF.

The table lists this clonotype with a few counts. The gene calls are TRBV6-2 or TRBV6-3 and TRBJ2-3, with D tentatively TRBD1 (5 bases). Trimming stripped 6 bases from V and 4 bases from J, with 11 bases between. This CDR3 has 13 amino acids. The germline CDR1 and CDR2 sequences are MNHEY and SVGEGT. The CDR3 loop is CASRSSTADTQYF. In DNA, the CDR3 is TGTGCCAGCAGAAGCTCGACAGCAGATACGCAGTATTTT.

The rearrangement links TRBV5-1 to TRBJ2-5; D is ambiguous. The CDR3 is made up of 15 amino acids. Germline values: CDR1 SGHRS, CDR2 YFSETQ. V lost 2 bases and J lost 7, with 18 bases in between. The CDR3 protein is CASSLPHRYTGTQYF. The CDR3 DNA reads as TGCGCCAGCAGCTTACCCCACCGATATACCGGGACCCAGTACTTC.

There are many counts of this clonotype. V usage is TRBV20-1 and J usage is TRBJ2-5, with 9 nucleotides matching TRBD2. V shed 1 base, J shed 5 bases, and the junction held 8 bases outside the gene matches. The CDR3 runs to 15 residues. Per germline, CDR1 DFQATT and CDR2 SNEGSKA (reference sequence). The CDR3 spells CSARATGLAGETQYF. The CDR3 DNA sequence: TGCAGTGCTAGAGCTACGGGACTAGCTGGCGAGACCCAGTACTTC.

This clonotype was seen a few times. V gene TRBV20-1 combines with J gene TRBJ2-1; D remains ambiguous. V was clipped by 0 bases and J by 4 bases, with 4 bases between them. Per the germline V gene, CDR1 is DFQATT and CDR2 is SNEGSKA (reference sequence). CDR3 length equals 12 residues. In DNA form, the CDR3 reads TGCAGTGCTAGAGATGGTTACAATGAGCAGTTCTTC. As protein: CSARDGYNEQFF.

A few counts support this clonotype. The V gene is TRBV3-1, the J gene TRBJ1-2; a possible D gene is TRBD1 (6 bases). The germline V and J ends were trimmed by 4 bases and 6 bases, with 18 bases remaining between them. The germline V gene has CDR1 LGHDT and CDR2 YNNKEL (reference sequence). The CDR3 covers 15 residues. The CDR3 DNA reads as TGTGCCAGCAGCCCGTACCCTAGGACAGAGCATGGCTACACCTTC. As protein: CASSPYPRTEHGYTF.

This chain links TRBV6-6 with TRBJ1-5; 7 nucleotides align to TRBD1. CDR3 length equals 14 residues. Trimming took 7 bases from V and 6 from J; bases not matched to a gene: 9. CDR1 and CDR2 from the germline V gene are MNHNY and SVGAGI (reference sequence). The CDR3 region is CASNPGGAGQPQHF. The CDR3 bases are TGTGCCAGCAACCCAGGGGGTGCGGGTCAGCCCCAGCATTTT.

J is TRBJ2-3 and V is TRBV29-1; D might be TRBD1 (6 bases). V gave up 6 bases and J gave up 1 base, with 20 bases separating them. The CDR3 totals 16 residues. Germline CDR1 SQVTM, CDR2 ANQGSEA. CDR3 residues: CSVKNGTKFRTDTQYF. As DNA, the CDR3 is TGCAGCGTCAAAAACGGGACAAAGTTCCGCACAGATACGCAGTATTTT.

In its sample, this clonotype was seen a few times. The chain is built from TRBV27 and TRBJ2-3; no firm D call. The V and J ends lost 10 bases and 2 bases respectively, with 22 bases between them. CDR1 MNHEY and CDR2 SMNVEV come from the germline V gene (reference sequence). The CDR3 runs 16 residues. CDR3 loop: CATIKRVGIATDTQYF. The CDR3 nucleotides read TGTGCCACCATCAAACGGGTGGGAATTGCCACAGATACGCAGTATTTT.

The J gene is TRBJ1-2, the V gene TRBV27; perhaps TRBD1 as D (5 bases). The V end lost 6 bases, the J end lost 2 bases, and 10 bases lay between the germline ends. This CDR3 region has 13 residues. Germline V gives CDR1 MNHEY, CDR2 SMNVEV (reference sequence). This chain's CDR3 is CASSWTQNYGYTF. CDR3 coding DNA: TGTGCCAGCAGCTGGACACAAAACTATGGCTACACCTTC.

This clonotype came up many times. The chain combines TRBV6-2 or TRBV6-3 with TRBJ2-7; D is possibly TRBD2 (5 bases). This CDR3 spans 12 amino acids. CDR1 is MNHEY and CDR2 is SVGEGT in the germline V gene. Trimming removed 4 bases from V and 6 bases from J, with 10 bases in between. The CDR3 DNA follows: TGTGCCAGCAGTTGGACTCGCGGCGAGCAGTACTTC. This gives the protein CASSWTRGEQYF.

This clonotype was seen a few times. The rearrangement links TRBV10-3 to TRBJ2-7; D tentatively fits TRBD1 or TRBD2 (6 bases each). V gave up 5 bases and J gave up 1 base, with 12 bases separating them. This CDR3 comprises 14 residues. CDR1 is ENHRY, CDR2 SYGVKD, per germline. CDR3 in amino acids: CAISQGTQSYEQYF. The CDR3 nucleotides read TGTGCCATCAGTCAGGGGACTCAATCCTACGAGCAGTACTTC.

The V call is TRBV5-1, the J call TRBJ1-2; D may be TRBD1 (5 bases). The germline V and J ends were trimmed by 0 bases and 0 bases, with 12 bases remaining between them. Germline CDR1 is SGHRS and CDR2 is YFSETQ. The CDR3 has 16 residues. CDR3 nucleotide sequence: TGCGCCAGCAGCTTGGAAAGGGACGGAGCTAACTATGGCTACACCTTC. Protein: CASSLERDGANYGYTF.

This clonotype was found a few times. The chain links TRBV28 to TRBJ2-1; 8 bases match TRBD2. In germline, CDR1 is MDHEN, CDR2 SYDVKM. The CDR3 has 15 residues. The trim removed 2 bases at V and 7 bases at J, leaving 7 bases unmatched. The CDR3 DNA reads TGTGCCAGCAGTTTACAGCCTGGACTAGCAAATGAGCAGTTCTTC. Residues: CASSLQPGLANEQFF. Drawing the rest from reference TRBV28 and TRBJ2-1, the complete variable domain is DVKVTQSSRYLVKRTGEKVFLECVQDMDHENMFWYRQDPGLGLRLIYFSYDVKMKEKGDIPEGYSVSREKKERFSLILESASTNQTSMYLCASSLQPGLANEQFFGPGTRLTVL.

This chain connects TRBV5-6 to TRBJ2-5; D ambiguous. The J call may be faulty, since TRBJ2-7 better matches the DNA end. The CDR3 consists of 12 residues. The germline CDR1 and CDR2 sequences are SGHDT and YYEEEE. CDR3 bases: TGTGCCAGCACCGATGGGATCTACGAGCAGTACTTC. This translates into CASTDGIYEQYF.

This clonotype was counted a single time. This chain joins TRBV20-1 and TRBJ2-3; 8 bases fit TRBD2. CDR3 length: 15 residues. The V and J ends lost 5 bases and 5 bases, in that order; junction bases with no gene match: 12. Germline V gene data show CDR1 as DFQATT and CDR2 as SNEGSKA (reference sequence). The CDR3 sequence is CSAGSFSGAQDTQYF. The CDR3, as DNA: TGCAGTGCTGGGTCCTTTAGCGGGGCGCAAGATACGCAGTATTTT.

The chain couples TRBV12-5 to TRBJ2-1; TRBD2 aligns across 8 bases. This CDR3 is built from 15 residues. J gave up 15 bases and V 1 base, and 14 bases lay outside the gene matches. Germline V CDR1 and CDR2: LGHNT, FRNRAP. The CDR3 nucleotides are TGTGCTAGTGGTTTGGCCCCAAGCGGGAGTTCGGGATGGTTCTTC. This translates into CASGLAPSGSSGWFF.

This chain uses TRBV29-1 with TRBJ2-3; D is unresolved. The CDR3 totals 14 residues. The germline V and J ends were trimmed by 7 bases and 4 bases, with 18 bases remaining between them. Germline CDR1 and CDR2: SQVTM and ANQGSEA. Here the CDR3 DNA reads TGCAGCGGATTATGGCCTCCTGGGGCAGATACGCAGTATTTT. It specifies CSGLWPPGADTQYF.

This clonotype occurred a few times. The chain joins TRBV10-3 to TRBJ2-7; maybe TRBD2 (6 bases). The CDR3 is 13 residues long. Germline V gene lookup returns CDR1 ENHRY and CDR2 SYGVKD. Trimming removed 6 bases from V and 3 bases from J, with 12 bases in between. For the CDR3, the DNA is TGTGCCATCAGCGGGGGTTATGGCTACGAGCAGTACTTC. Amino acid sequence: CAISGGYGYEQYF.

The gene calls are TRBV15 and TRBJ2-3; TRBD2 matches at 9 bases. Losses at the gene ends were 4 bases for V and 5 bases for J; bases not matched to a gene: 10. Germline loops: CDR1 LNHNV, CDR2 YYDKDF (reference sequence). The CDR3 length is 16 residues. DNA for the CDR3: TGTGCCACCAGCATAGGCCGAGCGGGGGGCTTAGATACGCAGTATTTT. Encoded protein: CATSIGRAGGLDTQYF.

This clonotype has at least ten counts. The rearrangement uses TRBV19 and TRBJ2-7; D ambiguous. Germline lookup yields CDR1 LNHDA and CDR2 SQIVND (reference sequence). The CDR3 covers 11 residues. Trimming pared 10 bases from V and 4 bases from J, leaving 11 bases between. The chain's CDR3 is CATSVEYEQYF. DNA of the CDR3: TGTGCCACTTCAGTGGAGTACGAGCAGTACTTC.

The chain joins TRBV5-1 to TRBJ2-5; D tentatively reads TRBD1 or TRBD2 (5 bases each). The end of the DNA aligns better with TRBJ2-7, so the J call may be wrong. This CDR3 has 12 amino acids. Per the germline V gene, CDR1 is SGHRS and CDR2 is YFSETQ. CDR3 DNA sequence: TGCGCCAGCAGAGGGACGGCTTCCGAGCAGTACTTC. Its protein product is CASRGTASEQYF.

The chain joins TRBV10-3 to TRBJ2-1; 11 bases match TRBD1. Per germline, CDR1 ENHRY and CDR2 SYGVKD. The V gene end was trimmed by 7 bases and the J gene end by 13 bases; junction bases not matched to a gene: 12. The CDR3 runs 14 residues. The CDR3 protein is CAITPGTGGSSQFF. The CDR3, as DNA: TGTGCCATCACCCCCGGGACAGGGGGTTCCTCTCAGTTCTTC.

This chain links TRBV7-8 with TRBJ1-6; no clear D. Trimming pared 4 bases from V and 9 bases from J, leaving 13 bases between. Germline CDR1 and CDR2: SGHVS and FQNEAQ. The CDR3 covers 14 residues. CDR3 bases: TGTGCCAGCAGCTACACGGGTTTAGGTTCACCCCTCCACTTT. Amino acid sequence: CASSYTGLGSPLHF.